Below are 14 T cell receptor beta chains sequenced from a single sample in a study of T-cell memory formation after mild COVID-19. TCRdb used MiXCR to reprocess the 5' RACE reads, holding one entry per CDR3 protein. The table includes hundreds of thousands of distinct CDR3 sequences, over 15% detected once. The sequenced sample consisted of PBMCs or a T cell subset sorted from them (not recorded which). These receptor sequences come from an adult woman who had mild COVID-19 (a few samples of this study predate the infection). Cell type and time point are not known.

This chain uses TRBV6-1 with TRBJ2-1; D perhaps matches TRBD1 (6 bases). The germline V gene has CDR1 MNHNS and CDR2 SASEGT. Trimming stripped 10 bases from V and 3 bases from J, with 16 bases between. The CDR3 runs to 14 residues. For the CDR3, the DNA is TGTGCCATCTGGACAGATAGTTTCTACAATGAGCAGTTCTTC. Protein product: CAIWTDSFYNEQFF.

This clonotype was seen only a few times. The J gene is TRBJ2-7, the V gene TRBV7-9; 15 bases agree with TRBD2. The V segment lost 5 bases and the J segment 7 bases; nucleotides outside the gene matches: 3. Germline CDR1 reads SEHNR; CDR2 reads FQNEAQ (reference sequence). This CDR3 is 14 amino acids long. The CDR3 nucleotides are TGTGCCAGCAGCCAAGGGACTAGCGGGAGGGAGCAGTACTTC. Its translation is CASSQGTSGREQYF.

The V gene is TRBV7-8, the J gene TRBJ2-2; D possibly matches TRBD1 or TRBD2 (5 bases each). There are 16 residues in the CDR3. Trimming stripped 2 bases from V and 7 bases from J, with 17 bases between. CDR1 is SGHVS, CDR2 FQNEAQ, per germline. Here the CDR3 reads CASSLQSEGKSGELFF. As DNA, the CDR3 is TGTGCCAGCAGCTTACAGAGTGAGGGGAAGAGCGGGGAGCTGTTTTTT.

This clonotype was detected a few times. The gene calls are TRBV21-1 and TRBJ2-4; the table calls TRBD1, which could not be checked here. TRBV21-1 is a listed pseudogene. This CDR3 has 16 amino acids. CDR3 coding DNA: TGTGCCAGCAGCAAATCTCCGGGACTAGCCAAAAACATTCAGTACTTC. It is translated as CASSKSPGLAKNIQYF.

The chain recombines TRBV5-1 with TRBJ2-5, with D perhaps TRBD1 or TRBD2 (5 bases each). The germline V gene encodes CDR1 SGHRS and CDR2 YFSETQ. V shed 0 bases and J shed 5 bases, with 14 bases lying between them. The CDR3 length is 15 residues. The CDR3 nucleotides are TGCGCCAGCAGCTTGGTGGGGGATAACGTGGAGACCCAGTACTTC. It specifies CASSLVGDNVETQYF.

The CDR3 region is CASSIVQGKLTEAFF. The DNA of the CDR3 is TGTGCCAGTAGTATAGTCCAGGGAAAGTTGACTGAAGCTTTCTTT. This rearrangement joins TRBV19 to TRBJ1-1, with a possible D match to TRBD1 (5 bases). V was trimmed by 1 base and J by 5 bases, leaving 14 bases between them. The CDR3 is 15 residues long. Germline values: CDR1 LNHDA, CDR2 SQIVND (reference sequence).

V usage is TRBV29-1 and J usage is TRBJ2-1, with a tentative D call TRBD2 (5 bases). Trimming removed 4 bases from V and 4 bases from J, with 17 bases in between. The CDR3 runs 15 residues. CDR1 and CDR2 from the germline V gene are SQVTM and ANQGSEA. The CDR3 region has the DNA TGCAGCGTTGGCTCCGGAGCGGAGGTATACAATGAGCAGTTCTTC. Amino acids: CSVGSGAEVYNEQFF.

The chain combines TRBV15 with TRBJ2-5; D gene unclear. The CDR3 has 14 residues. Trimming took 3 bases from V and 5 from J, leaving 13 bases between them. From germline, CDR1 is LNHNV and CDR2 YYDKDF (reference sequence). The DNA of the CDR3 is TGTGCCACCAGCAGGGGTGGGAATTCGGAGACCCAGTACTTC. It specifies CATSRGGNSETQYF.

V usage is TRBV2 and J usage is TRBJ1-2; 7 positions match TRBD1. V was pared by 6 bases and J by 7 bases, with 5 bases of the junction left unmatched. This CDR3 has 12 residues. CDR1 and CDR2 from the germline V gene are SNHLY and FYNNEI. The CDR3 DNA reads TGTGCCAGCAGCAGGGGGTTTGTTGGCTACACCTTC. Translation gives CASSRGFVGYTF. The variable domain in full, with the rest retrieved from reference TRBV2 and TRBJ1-2, is EPEVTQTPSHQVTQMGQEVILRCVPISNHLYFYWYRQILGQKVEFLVSFYNNEISEKSEIFDDQFSVERPDGSNFTLKIRSTKLEDSAMYFCASSRGFVGYTFGSGTRLTVV.

The chain joins TRBV30 to TRBJ2-3; TRBD2 aligns across 14 bases. Germline V gene sequence: CDR1 GTSNPN, CDR2 SVGIG (reference sequence). V lost 2 bases and J lost 6; bases outside the gene matches: 1. This CDR3 spans 14 amino acids. Here the CDR3 DNA reads TGTGCCTGGAGTCGACTAGCGGGAGGGGATACGCAGTATTTT. It encodes CAWSRLAGGDTQYF.

This CDR3 is CASSVGPRTRGYEQYF. The CDR3 bases are TGCGCCAGCAGCGTCGGCCCCCGAACGAGGGGGTACGAGCAGTACTTC. The V gene is TRBV4-1, the J gene TRBJ2-7; weak D call: TRBD1 (6 bases). The CDR3 spans 16 residues. Germline CDR1 is MGHRA and CDR2 is YSYEKL. Trimming took 5 bases from V and 4 from J, leaving 21 bases between them.

The rearrangement links TRBV20-1 to TRBJ2-6; a possible D gene is TRBD1 (5 bases). Germline values: CDR1 DFQATT, CDR2 SNEGSKA (reference sequence). The CDR3 is 17 residues long. Trimming shortened V by 0 bases and J by 0 bases, and 12 bases separated the two germline ends. The chain's CDR3 is CSARDPQGLSGANVLTF. As DNA, the CDR3 is TGCAGTGCTAGAGATCCCCAGGGCCTCTCTGGGGCCAACGTCCTGACTTTC.

V and J are TRBV12-3 or TRBV12-4 and TRBJ2-5; D possibly corresponds to TRBD1 (6 bases). The CDR3 has 15 residues. The V and J ends lost 1 base and 4 bases respectively, with 13 bases between them. CDR3 DNA sequence: TGTGCCAGCAGTTTAGGGGACAATCATAGAGAGACCCAGTACTTC. Amino acid sequence: CASSLGDNHRETQYF.

CDR3 sequence (DNA): TGTGCCAGCAGATCCCTCGGGGCGGGCTCCTACAATGAGCAGTTCTTC. The encoded protein is CASRSLGAGSYNEQFF. The genes are TRBV12-3 or TRBV12-4 and TRBJ2-1; perhaps D is TRBD1 or TRBD2 (5 bases each). V was pared by 6 bases and J by 0 bases, with 15 bases between. The CDR3 contains 16 residues.